Shown below are 26 T cell receptor beta chains from a single sample sequenced in a study of shared clonotypes between healthy human individuals. The method was immunoSEQ multiplex PCR; TCRdb's version includes in-frame clones alone and lacks a portion of them. Of 400,000 to 500,000 clones listed, around 80% are singletons. The sample was PBMCs. The origin of the receptors is a woman between 40 and 50 years old in good health. Some clones in this sample may be carry-over from other donors' samples.

This chain links TRBV11-3 with TRBJ2-1; D possibly corresponds to TRBD2 (6 bases). The germline CDR1 and CDR2 sequences are SGHNT and YENEEA. V gave up 5 bases and J gave up 4 bases, with 12 bases separating them. The CDR3 spans 14 residues. The CDR3 spells CASSPARGYNEQFF. CDR3 bases: TGTGCCAGCAGCCCCGCCCGGGGGTACAATGAGCAGTTCTTC.

The rearrangement uses TRBV9 and TRBJ2-1, with TRBD2 matching 11 bases. The V and J ends lost 3 bases and 8 bases, in that order; junction bases with no gene match: 13. The CDR3 covers 17 residues. CDR1 and CDR2 (germline): SGDLS, YYNGEE. CDR3 loop: CASSESLSGRAGDEQFF. The DNA of the CDR3 is TGTGCCAGCAGCGAGAGCCTTAGCGGGAGGGCCGGGGATGAGCAGTTCTTC. The whole variable domain, remainder taken from reference TRBV9 and TRBJ2-1, is DSGVTQTPKHLITATGQRVTLRCSPRSGDLSVYWYQQSLDQGLQFLIQYYNGEERAKGNILERFSAQQFPDLHSELNLSSLELGDSALYFCASSESLSGRAGDEQFFGPGTRLTVL.

Details on this clone: A far larger clone is just one base off, so this is likely a read error. Other DNA sequences in this sample translate to the same CDR3. The CDR3 nucleotides are TGTGCCACACCCGGGGCTAGCGGGAGATCCTACGAGCAGTACTTC. It codes for CATPGASGRSYEQYF. The chain joins TRBV2 to TRBJ2-5, with TRBD2 matching over 10 bases. The DNA end favors TRBJ2-7, so the J call may be wrong. Germline CDR1 is SNHLY and CDR2 is FYNNEI. This CDR3 is 15 amino acids long.

V and J are TRBV2 and TRBJ1-6, with TRBD1 as a possible D gene (5 bases). The CDR3 extends over 15 amino acids. The germline CDR1 and CDR2 sequences are SNHLY and FYNNEI. V was cut by 6 bases and J by 8 bases, with 17 bases left in between. CDR3 in amino acids: CASSEDNPLDSPLHF. In DNA form, the CDR3 reads TGTGCCAGCAGCGAGGACAATCCCCTTGATTCACCCCTCCACTTT.

V is TRBV15 and J is TRBJ2-7; no definite D call. Germline assignment: CDR1 LNHNV and CDR2 YYDKDF (reference sequence). Trimming shortened V by 1 base and J by 6 bases, and 16 bases separated the two germline ends. The CDR3 has 15 amino acids. The CDR3 reads CATSRVEQIIREQYF. In DNA form, the CDR3 reads TGTGCCACCAGCAGAGTAGAGCAGATAATACGCGAGCAGTACTTC.

V and J are TRBV7-9 and TRBJ1-6; D remains ambiguous. With 5 bases removed from V and 5 bases from J, the gap between germline ends came to 13 bases. Germline V gene sequence: CDR1 SEHNR, CDR2 FQNEAQ (reference sequence). This CDR3 is 15 amino acids long. The CDR3 DNA reads TGTGCCAGCAGCCCCCGCAGGAGTGATAATTCACCCCTCCACTTT. This encodes CASSPRRSDNSPLHF.

The J gene is TRBJ1-1, the V gene TRBV28, with TRBD1 matching over 11 bases. Germline lookup yields CDR1 MDHEN and CDR2 SYDVKM. Trimming at V came to 4 bases and at J to 1 base, leaving 5 bases not matched to a gene. The CDR3 length is 16 residues. CDR3: CASSSGQGAPNTEAFF. CDR3 sequence (DNA): TGTGCCAGCAGTTCAGGACAGGGGGCACCGAACACTGAAGCTTTCTTT.

The rearrangement uses TRBV6-5 and TRBJ1-3; possible D gene TRBD1, 6 bases. V lost 6 bases and J lost 4, with 13 bases in between. Germline CDR1 is MNHEY and CDR2 is SVGAGI. There are 14 residues in the CDR3. The CDR3 nucleotides read TGTGCCAGCAGGCCCGGGACACCCGGAAACACCATATATTTT. This codes for CASRPGTPGNTIYF.

V is TRBV27 and J is TRBJ2-7, with D unclear. CDR1 and CDR2 from the germline V gene are MNHEY and SMNVEV (reference sequence). V was trimmed by 3 bases and J by 0 bases, leaving 9 bases between them. The CDR3 spans 14 residues. The CDR3 spells CASSFERSSYEQYF. The CDR3 bases are TGTGCCAGCAGTTTCGAGCGAAGCTCCTACGAGCAGTACTTC.

This clone has a handful of counts. V and J are TRBV11-2 and TRBJ2-7; D possibly corresponds to TRBD2 (5 bases). Between the trimmed V and J ends, which lost 4 bases and 4 bases, there was a span of 20 bases. From germline, CDR1 is SGHAT and CDR2 FQNNGV. The length of the CDR3 is 16 residues. The CDR3 DNA is TGTGCCAGCAGCTCCTTGATAGCCCGAACTAGGTACGAGCAGTACTTC. This sequence encodes CASSSLIARTRYEQYF.

CDR3 nucleotide sequence: TGTGCCACCAAGGACGTGGGGGGATCGTGGGAGACCCAGTACTTC. This sequence encodes CATKDVGGSWETQYF. The rearrangement links TRBV19 to TRBJ2-5, with a possible D match to TRBD2 (6 bases). The V end lost 10 bases, the J end lost 5 bases, and 23 bases lay between the germline ends. Germline loops: CDR1 LNHDA, CDR2 SQIVND (reference sequence). This CDR3 is 15 amino acids long.

The chain links TRBV6-4 to TRBJ2-2; the D gene could be TRBD1 or TRBD2 (6 bases each). This CDR3 comprises 15 residues. V was shortened by 4 bases and J by 4 bases, with 13 bases between the two germline ends. Germline V gene sequence: CDR1 MRHNA, CDR2 SNTAGT. The CDR3, as DNA: TGTGCCAGCAGTGCCCGGGGGCAAGGCACCGGGGAGCTGTTTTTT. Translating it yields CASSARGQGTGELFF.

On this clone itself: The sample holds other DNA sequences that translate to the same CDR3. The chain is built from TRBV5-1 and TRBJ2-7; TRBD2 agrees at 16 bases. The CDR3 totals 19 residues. V lost 8 bases to trimming and J lost 0 bases; unmatched junction nucleotides: 14. Germline CDR1 reads SGHRS; CDR2 reads YFSETQ. The CDR3 loop reads CASPPLGLAGGPSSYEQYF. As DNA, the CDR3 is TGCGCCAGTCCCCCTTTGGGACTAGCGGGAGGGCCCAGCTCCTACGAGCAGTACTTC.

The chain recombines TRBV18 with TRBJ1-3, with D uncertain. Germline V gives CDR1 KGHSH, CDR2 LQKENI. The CDR3 extends over 15 amino acids. Trimming left V 4 bases short and J 4 bases short, with 14 bases between. The CDR3 DNA reads as TGTGCCAGCTCACTAGGACGAACAAAAGGAAACACCATATATTTT. It yields the protein CASSLGRTKGNTIYF.

This clone has ten or more counts. Other DNA variants within this sample encode the same CDR3. The V call is TRBV7-9, the J call TRBJ2-7; D might be TRBD2 (6 bases). Trimming stripped 0 bases from V and 2 bases from J, with 11 bases between. The germline V gene has CDR1 SEHNR and CDR2 FQNEAQ (reference sequence). CDR3 length: 15 amino acids. CDR3 sequence: CASSLAQGGTYEQYF. As DNA, the CDR3 is TGTGCCAGCAGCTTAGCGCAGGGAGGCACCTACGAGCAGTACTTC.

Details on this clone: The same CDR3 can be traced to other DNA sequences in this sample. The V call is TRBV10-3, the J call TRBJ2-5, with 7 bases that match TRBD1. With V trimmed by 4 bases and J by 2 bases, 1 base remained unmatched. CDR1 and CDR2 from the germline V gene are ENHRY and SYGVKD. CDR3 length equals 13 residues. CDR3 DNA: TGTGCCATCAGTGGGGGACAGCAAGAGACCCAGTACTTC. Its translation: CAISGGQQETQYF.

The genes are TRBV28 and TRBJ2-7; D is unclear. The ends were cut back, 6 bases at V and 3 bases at J, with 15 bases in the middle. There are 14 residues in the CDR3. In germline, CDR1 is MDHEN, CDR2 SYDVKM. CDR3 protein: CASSGPSWHYEQYF. The CDR3 coding sequence is TGTGCCAGCAGCGGCCCCTCCTGGCACTACGAGCAGTACTTC.

The chain has TRBV6-5 and TRBJ1-2, with 9 nucleotides matching TRBD1. The CDR3 loop spans 13 amino acids. Trimming at V came to 2 bases and at J to 7 bases, leaving 2 bases not matched to a gene. Germline-derived CDR1 and CDR2 are MNHEY and SVGAGI. DNA for the CDR3: TGTGCCAGCAGTTACACAGGGGGCCGTGGCTACACCTTC. This translates into CASSYTGGRGYTF.

This clone was detected only once. V gene TRBV27 combines with J gene TRBJ2-7; D possibly uses TRBD1 or TRBD2 (5 bases each). Germline CDR1 is MNHEY and CDR2 is SMNVEV (reference sequence). V was cut by 6 bases and J by 3 bases, with 15 bases left in between. The CDR3 consists of 14 residues. The CDR3 loop is CASRSTGPNYEQYF. The CDR3 DNA sequence: TGTGCCAGCAGGTCCACGGGACCTAACTACGAGCAGTACTTC.

The chain combines TRBV5-1 with TRBJ2-2, with no clear D. The CDR3 covers 13 residues. Germline V lookup: CDR1 SGHRS, CDR2 YFSETQ. V lost 6 bases and J 2 bases, leaving 8 bases between the germline ends. DNA of the CDR3: TGCGCCAGCAATAACGGCAACACCGGGGAGCTGTTTTTT. This codes for CASNNGNTGELFF.

This sequence joins TRBV19 and TRBJ2-3; no clear D gene. CDR1 LNHDA and CDR2 SQIVND come from the germline V gene (reference sequence). Trimming removed 8 bases from V and 3 bases from J, with 12 bases in between. This CDR3 region has 13 residues. CDR3 in amino acids: CASGTSRTDTQYF. The CDR3 DNA sequence: TGTGCCAGTGGTACGAGTAGAACAGATACGCAGTATTTT.

This clone occurred many times. The V gene is TRBV27, the J gene TRBJ2-7; 7 bases line up with TRBD2. CDR1 MNHEY and CDR2 SMNVEV come from the germline V gene (reference sequence). The CDR3 spans 16 residues. Trimming cost V 2 bases and J 2 bases; bases outside gene matches: 9. The CDR3 loop is CASSLRVGAGTYEQYF. The CDR3 nucleotides read TGTGCCAGCAGTTTACGGGTGGGAGCGGGGACCTACGAGCAGTACTTC.

The chain joins TRBV4-1 to TRBJ2-1; TRBD1 agrees at 9 bases. Germline CDR1 and CDR2: MGHRA and YSYEKL. The CDR3 consists of 16 residues. V trimming: 4 bases; J trimming: 4 bases; junction bases outside the gene matches: 8. The CDR3: CASSPDRDRAYNEQFF. CDR3 bases: TGCGCCAGCAGCCCCGACCGGGACAGGGCGTACAATGAGCAGTTCTTC.

The chain links TRBV28 to TRBJ2-7; 8 bases are shared with TRBD2. V was clipped by 1 base and J by 0 bases; unmatched bases: 5. This CDR3 has 16 amino acids. The germline V gene has CDR1 MDHEN and CDR2 SYDVKM. In DNA form, the CDR3 reads TGTGCCAGCAGTTTATCGGCGGGAGGCCTCTCCTACGAGCAGTACTTC. This codes for CASSLSAGGLSYEQYF.

CDR3 in amino acids: CASSRPRGEQYF. In DNA, the CDR3 is TGTGCCAGCAGCCGACCTAGGGGCGAGCAGTACTTC. The chain is built from TRBV11-2 and TRBJ2-7; TRBD1 might be the D (5 bases). Between the trimmed V and J ends, which lost 5 bases and 6 bases, there was a span of 11 bases. CDR1 and CDR2 from the germline V gene are SGHAT and FQNNGV. The CDR3 has 12 residues.

The chain recombines TRBV7-2 with TRBJ1-1; D might be TRBD1 (5 bases). CDR3 length: 16 residues. V lost 5 bases to trimming and J lost 6 bases, with 22 bases between them. In germline, CDR1 is SGHTA, CDR2 FQGNSA. The CDR3 is CASSLRLYAGEAEAFF. The DNA for the CDR3 is TGTGCCAGCAGCCTCCGGTTATATGCGGGGGAAGCTGAAGCTTTCTTT.